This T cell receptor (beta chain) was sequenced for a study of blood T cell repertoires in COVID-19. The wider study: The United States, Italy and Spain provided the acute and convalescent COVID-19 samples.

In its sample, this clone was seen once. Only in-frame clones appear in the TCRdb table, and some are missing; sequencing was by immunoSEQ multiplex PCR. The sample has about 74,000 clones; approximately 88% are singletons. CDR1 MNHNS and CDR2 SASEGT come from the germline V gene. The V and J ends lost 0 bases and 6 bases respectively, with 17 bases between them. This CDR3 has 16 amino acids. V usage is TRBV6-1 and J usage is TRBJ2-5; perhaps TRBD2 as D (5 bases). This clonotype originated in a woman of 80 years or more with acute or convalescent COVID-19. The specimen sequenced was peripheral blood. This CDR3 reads CASSEATDAGRKTQYF. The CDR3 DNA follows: TGTGCCAGCAGTGAAGCTACTGACGCGGGTAGGAAGACCCAGTACTTC.